This T cell receptor (beta chain) stems from a study of shared clonotypes between healthy human individuals. Some clones are missing from TCRdb's copy, which holds only in-frame ones; the method was immunoSEQ multiplex PCR. The table lists 2 million to 2.5 million clones, approximately 93% of them singletons. This CDR3 has 19 residues. The sample was naive CD4+ T cells from PBMCs. Subset denoted: CD45RA+ positively selected. V usage is TRBV21-1 and J usage is TRBJ1-5; the table assigns TRBD1, which was not confirmed against the DNA. TRBV21-1 is designated a pseudogene. The source of this sequence is a young man in good health. Some clones in this sample may be carry-over from other donors' samples. The CDR3 here is CASSKAVQGARNSNQPQHF. CDR3 nucleotide sequence: TGTGCCAGCAGCAAAGCCGTCCAGGGGGCCCGAAATAGCAATCAGCCCCAGCATTTT.